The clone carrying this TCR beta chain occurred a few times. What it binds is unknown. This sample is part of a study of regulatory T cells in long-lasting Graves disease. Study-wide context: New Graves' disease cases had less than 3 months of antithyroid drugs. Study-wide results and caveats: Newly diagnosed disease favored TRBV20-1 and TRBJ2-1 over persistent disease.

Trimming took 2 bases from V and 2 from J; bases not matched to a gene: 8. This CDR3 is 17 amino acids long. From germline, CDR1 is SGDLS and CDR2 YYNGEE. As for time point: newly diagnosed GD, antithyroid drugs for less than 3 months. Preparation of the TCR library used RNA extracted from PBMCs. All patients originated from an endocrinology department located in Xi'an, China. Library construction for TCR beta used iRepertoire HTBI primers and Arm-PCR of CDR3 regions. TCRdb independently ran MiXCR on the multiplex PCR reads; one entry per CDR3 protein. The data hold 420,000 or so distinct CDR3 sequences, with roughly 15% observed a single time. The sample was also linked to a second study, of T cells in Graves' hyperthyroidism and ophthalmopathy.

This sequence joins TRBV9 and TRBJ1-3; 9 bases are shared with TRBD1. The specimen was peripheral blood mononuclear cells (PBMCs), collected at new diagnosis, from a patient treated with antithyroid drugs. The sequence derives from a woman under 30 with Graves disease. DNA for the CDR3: TGTGCCAGCAGCGTTTGGGGAGGGACAGGGACTGGAAACACCATATATTTT. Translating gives CASSVWGGTGTGNTIYF.